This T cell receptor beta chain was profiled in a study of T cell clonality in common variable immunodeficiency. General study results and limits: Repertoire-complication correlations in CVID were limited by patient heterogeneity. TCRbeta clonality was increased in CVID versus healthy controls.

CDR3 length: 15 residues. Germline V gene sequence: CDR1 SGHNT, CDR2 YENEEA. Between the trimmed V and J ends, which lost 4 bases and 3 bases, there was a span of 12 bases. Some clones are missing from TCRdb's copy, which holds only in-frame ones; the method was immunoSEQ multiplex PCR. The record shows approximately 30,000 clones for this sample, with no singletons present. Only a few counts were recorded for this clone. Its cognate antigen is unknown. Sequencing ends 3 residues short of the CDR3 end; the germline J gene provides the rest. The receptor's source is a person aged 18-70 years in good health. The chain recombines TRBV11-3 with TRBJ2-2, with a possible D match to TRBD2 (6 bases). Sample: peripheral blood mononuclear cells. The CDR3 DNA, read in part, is TGTGCCAGCAGCTCAAGGGACTTCTACACCGGGGAG. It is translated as CASSSRDFYTGE. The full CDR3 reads CASSSRDFYTGELFF. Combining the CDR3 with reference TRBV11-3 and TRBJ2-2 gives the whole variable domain EAGVVQSPRYKIIEKKQPVAFWCNPISGHNTLYWYLQNLGQGPELLIRYENEEAVDDSQLPKDRFSAERLKGVDSTLKIQPAELGDSAVYLCASSSRDFYTGELFFGEGSRLTVL.